These T cell receptor beta chains were read from a single sample in a study of beta chain features in type 1 diabetes. TCRdb's table, derived via immunoSEQ multiplex PCR, lists solely in-frame clones and lacks some. This sample has 110,000 or so clones, with under 40% found just once. The sequenced material came from stem cell memory CD4+ T cells from blood. All receptors derive from a woman in her late teens or twenties in good health. CDR3s include the opening cysteine and the closing phenylalanine or tryptophan. D genes are given only for firm matches. The size entry is marked missing in some rows and otherwise reads once, few, many or a size class.

DNA: TGTGCCACCTACCGGGGTAGCGGGAGTGGTGAGACCCAGTACTTC
CDR3: CATYRGSGSGETQYF
V: TRBV28
J: TRBJ2-5
size: once
D: TRBD2

DNA: TGTGCCAGCAGCCAAGGCGGCGGGCCATCAAAAAACATTCAGTACTTC
CDR3: CASSQGGGPSKNIQYF
V: TRBV14
J: TRBJ2-4
size: .
D: .

DNA: TGTGCCAGCAGCGACTATTCCAGGGGTGAAGCTTTCTTT
CDR3: CASSDYSRGEAFF
V: TRBV6-5
J: TRBJ1-1
size: .
D: .

DNA: TGTGCCAGCAGCCCAAGACTAGCGGGAGTGGGGACAGATACGCAGTATTTT
CDR3: CASSPRLAGVGTDTQYF
V: TRBV11-2
J: TRBJ2-3
size: .
D: TRBD2

DNA: TGTGCCAGCACCACACGGGGAGACAGGGCTGGCTACACCTTC
CDR3: CASTTRGDRAGYTF
V: TRBV7-2
J: TRBJ1-2
size: .
D: TRBD1

DNA: TGCGCCAGCAGCCGGGACAGGGGGCGAGGTGAGCAGTTCTTC
CDR3: CASSRDRGRGEQFF
V: TRBV4-1
J: TRBJ2-1
size: .
D: TRBD1

DNA: TGTGCCAGCAGCGTCCGGACAAAGAACACTGAAGCTTTCTTT
CDR3: CASSVRTKNTEAFF
V: TRBV9
J: TRBJ1-1
size: .
D: .

DNA: TGTGCCAGCAGCCCACTAGCGGGACATGAGACCCAGTACTTC
CDR3: CASSPLAGHETQYF
V: TRBV14
J: TRBJ2-5
size: .
D: TRBD2

DNA: TGTGCCAGTAGTACACCCTCGGGGGGCGGGCGCAATGAGCAGTTCTTC
CDR3: CASSTPSGGGRNEQFF
V: TRBV19
J: TRBJ2-1
size: .
D: .

DNA: TGCGCCAGCAGCCAAGATATGGGAGTTCCTTTTCGGGATACGCAGTATTTT
CDR3: CASSQDMGVPFRDTQYF
V: TRBV4-3
J: TRBJ2-3
size: .
D: .

DNA: TGTGCCAGCAGTCCCCTTCGGACAGGGGGATACGAGCAGTACTTC
CDR3: CASSPLRTGGYEQYF
V: TRBV28
J: TRBJ2-7
size: few
D: TRBD1

DNA: TGTGCCATCAGTGTCGTCGGGACTAGCGGGGGGTACAATGAGCAGTTCTTC
CDR3: CAISVVGTSGGYNEQFF
V: TRBV10-3
J: TRBJ2-1
size: .
D: TRBD2

DNA: TGTGCCATCAGTGAATCCAGAACCTACGAGCAGTACTTC
CDR3: CAISESRTYEQYF
V: TRBV10-3
J: TRBJ2-7
size: .
D: .

DNA: TGTGCCAGCAGCTTTACGGGAAACGAGCAGTACTTC
CDR3: CASSFTGNEQYF
V: TRBV5-6
J: TRBJ2-7
size: .
D: .

DNA: TGTGCCAGCAGCTTCGACAGGGCGAGAACTAATGAAAAACTGTTTTTT
CDR3: CASSFDRARTNEKLFF
V: TRBV7-9
J: TRBJ1-4
size: .
D: TRBD1

DNA: TGTGCCTGGTCCGACCCCGGGACAGGCGGAAACACCATATATTTT
CDR3: CAWSDPGTGGNTIYF
V: TRBV30
J: TRBJ1-3
size: .
D: TRBD1

DNA: TGCGCCAGCAGGACGGGTTTTGTCAATGAGCAGTTCTTC
CDR3: CASRTGFVNEQFF
V: TRBV5-1
J: TRBJ2-1
size: few
D: .

DNA: TGTGCCAGTAGTCGTAGACTTGGGACAGTTACTGAAGCTTTCTTT
CDR3: CASSRRLGTVTEAFF
V: TRBV19
J: TRBJ1-1
size: .
D: TRBD1

DNA: TGTGCCAGCTCACGAACGCGCCTCGGGGGACAGAGCTATTCACCCCTCCACTTT
CDR3: CASSRTRLGGQSYSPLHF
V: TRBV18
J: TRBJ1-6
size: few
D: TRBD1

DNA: TGTGCCAGCAGCTTAGCGCGGGGGTTCGAGCAGTACTTC
CDR3: CASSLARGFEQYF
V: TRBV7-8
J: TRBJ2-7
size: .
D: TRBD2

DNA: TGTGCCAGCAGACTCGGGAGGGCGCCTATTCTAGAGCAGTTCTTC
CDR3: CASRLGRAPILEQFF
V: TRBV6-6
J: TRBJ2-1
size: .
D: TRBD2

DNA: TGTGCCAGCAGCCACGACCACGTTGGGGGGGTAACTTTC
CDR3: CASSHDHVGGVTF
V: TRBV4-2
J: TRBJ2-6
size: once
D: TRBD2

DNA: TGTGCCAGCAGCCAAGATGGGCCGATACGCTACGAGCAGTACTTC
CDR3: CASSQDGPIRYEQYF
V: TRBV4-2
J: TRBJ2-7
size: .
D: .

DNA: TGTGCCAGCAGAACCGGGACTACGAACGAGCAGTACTTC
CDR3: CASRTGTTNEQYF
V: TRBV28
J: TRBJ2-7
size: few
D: TRBD2

DNA: TGCGCCAGCAGCCAAGGGCTAGTGAGGGCCTACGAGCAGTACTTC
CDR3: CASSQGLVRAYEQYF
V: TRBV4-3
J: TRBJ2-7
size: .
D: .

DNA: TGTGCCAGTAGTCGCAGCGGGAGGCCCCCGTACGAGCAGTACTTC
CDR3: CASSRSGRPPYEQYF
V: TRBV28
J: TRBJ2-7
size: .
D: TRBD2

DNA: TGTGCCAGCGATTCGGCAGAGGGGGCGGTAGGGAATGAGCAGTTCTTC
CDR3: CASDSAEGAVGNEQFF
V: TRBV28
J: TRBJ2-1
size: .
D: TRBD1

DNA: TGTGCCAGCAGGGTAAGGAGGACAGGGGGCAATGAGCAGTTCTTC
CDR3: CASRVRRTGGNEQFF
V: TRBV28
J: TRBJ2-1
size: .
D: TRBD1

DNA: TGTGCCAGCAGCTGGAGACCGGGACAGGGGCTTTCAGCCACTGAAGCTTTCTTT
CDR3: CASSWRPGQGLSATEAFF
V: TRBV7-2
J: TRBJ1-1
size: .
D: TRBD1